This T cell receptor beta chain was identified in a study of human T cells and chemical hapten exposure. TCRdb processed the RACE reads anew with MiXCR; each CDR3 protein has one entry. This table holds roughly 120,000 distinct CDR3 sequences, roughly 9.5% found once. CDR1 and CDR2 (germline): SGHAT, FQNNGV. V dropped 3 bases and J dropped 2 bases, with 7 bases sitting between them. The CDR3 length is 13 residues. Study findings and constraints: TCRs whose frequency exceeded 1 in 1000 remained the same following DPC sensitization.

As to time point: healthy volunteer bleed at 2 weeks. It was from unfractionated whole blood that total RNA was extracted. This clonotype was observed at least ten times. What it binds is not known. Source material: whole blood. J is TRBJ1-1 and V is TRBV11-2; D uncertain. The receptor was isolated from a male donor in good health. Some clones in this sample may be carry-over from other donors' samples. In DNA form, the CDR3 reads TGTGCCAGCAGCTTTAACAGAAACACTGAAGCTTTCTTT. Amino acid sequence: CASSFNRNTEAFF.